One TCR beta chain is described in this entry. This CDR3 spans 16 amino acids. Trimming took 2 bases from V and 7 from J; bases not matched to a gene: 6. Germline CDR1 reads SGHDT; CDR2 reads YYEEEE. This specimen comes from a study of blood T cell repertoires in COVID-19. Study information: Samples came from the United States, Italy and Spain, spanning acute and convalescent COVID-19.

Sequencing used immunoSEQ multiplex PCR; TCRdb keeps in-frame clones, though not all of them. Altogether fewer than 25,000 clones are present, around nine tenths being singletons, with the ten largest covering under 8%. This chain uses TRBV5-6 with TRBJ1-6, with 10 bases that match TRBD1. The receptor comes from a human donor in a cohort sampled during active COVID-19. The sequenced sample consisted of peripheral blood. Here the CDR3 DNA reads TGTGCCAGCAGCTTTAGGACAGGGGGTAAGAATTCACCCCTCCACTTT. Its translation: CASSFRTGGKNSPLHF.